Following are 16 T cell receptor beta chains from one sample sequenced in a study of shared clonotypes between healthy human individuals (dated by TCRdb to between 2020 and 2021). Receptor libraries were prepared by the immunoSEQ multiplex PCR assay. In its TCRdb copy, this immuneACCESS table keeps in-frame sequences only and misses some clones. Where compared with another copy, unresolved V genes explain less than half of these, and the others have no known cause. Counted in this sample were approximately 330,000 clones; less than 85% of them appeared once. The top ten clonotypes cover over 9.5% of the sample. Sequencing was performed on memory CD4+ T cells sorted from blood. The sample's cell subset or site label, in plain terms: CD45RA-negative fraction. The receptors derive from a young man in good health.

CDR3 loop: CASSLASSTYNEQFF. CDR3 in DNA: TGCGCCAGCAGCTTGGCGAGCAGTACGTACAATGAGCAGTTCTTC. The gene calls are TRBV5-1 and TRBJ2-1; D remains unclear. The CDR3 loop spans 15 amino acids. Per the germline V gene, CDR1 is SGHRS and CDR2 is YFSETQ. V lost 0 bases to trimming and J lost 4 bases, with 11 bases between them.

CDR3 sequence: CASSRRQGDSGANVLTF. The CDR3 DNA sequence: TGCGCCAGCAGCCGTAGACAGGGGGACTCTGGGGCCAACGTCCTGACTTTC. The chain uses TRBV5-1 and TRBJ2-6, with TRBD1 matching 9 bases. The CDR3 is 17 amino acids. The V gene end was trimmed by 4 bases and the J gene end by 0 bases; junction bases not matched to a gene: 5. The germline gives CDR1 SGHRS, CDR2 YFSETQ.

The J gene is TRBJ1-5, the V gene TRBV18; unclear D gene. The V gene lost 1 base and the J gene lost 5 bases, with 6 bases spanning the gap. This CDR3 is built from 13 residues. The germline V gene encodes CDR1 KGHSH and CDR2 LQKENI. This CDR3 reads CASSPQRDQPQHF. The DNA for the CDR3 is TGTGCCAGCTCACCACAAAGGGATCAGCCCCAGCATTTT.

DNA of the CDR3: TGTGCCAGTTCCGCGGGAGGTTACGAGCAGTACTTC. Translation gives CASSAGGYEQYF. V gene TRBV7-9 combines with J gene TRBJ2-7, with 8 positions matching TRBD2. With 9 bases clipped from V and 4 bases from J, the junction kept 5 bases outside the gene matches. The CDR3 loop spans 12 amino acids. Germline V lookup: CDR1 SEHNR, CDR2 FQNEAQ (reference sequence).

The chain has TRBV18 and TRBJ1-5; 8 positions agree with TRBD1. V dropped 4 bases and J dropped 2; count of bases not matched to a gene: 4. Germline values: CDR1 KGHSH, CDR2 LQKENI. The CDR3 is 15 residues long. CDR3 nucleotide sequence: TGTGCCAGCTCACTGGACAGGGACGGCAATCAGCCCCAGCATTTT. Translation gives CASSLDRDGNQPQHF.

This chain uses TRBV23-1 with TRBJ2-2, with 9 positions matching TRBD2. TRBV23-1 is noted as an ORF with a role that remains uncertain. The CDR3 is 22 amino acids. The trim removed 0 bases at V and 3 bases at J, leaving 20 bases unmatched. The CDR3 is CASSQSRRCGRDFLKDTGELFF. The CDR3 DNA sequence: TGCGCCAGCAGTCAATCTCGCCGGTGCGGGAGGGATTTCTTAAAGGACACCGGGGAGCTGTTTTTT.

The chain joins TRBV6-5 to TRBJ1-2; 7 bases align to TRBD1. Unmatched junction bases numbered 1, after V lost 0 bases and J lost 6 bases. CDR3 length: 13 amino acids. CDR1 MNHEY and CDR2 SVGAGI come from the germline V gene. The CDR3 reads CASSYSGTDGYTF. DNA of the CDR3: TGTGCCAGCAGTTACTCCGGGACAGATGGCTACACCTTC.

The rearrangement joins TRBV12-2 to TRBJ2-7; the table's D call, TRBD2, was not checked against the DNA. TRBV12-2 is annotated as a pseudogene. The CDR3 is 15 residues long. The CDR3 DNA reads TGTGCAAGTCGCTTAGCGGACGGGATAAGGTACGAGCAGTACTTC. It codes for CASRLADGIRYEQYF.

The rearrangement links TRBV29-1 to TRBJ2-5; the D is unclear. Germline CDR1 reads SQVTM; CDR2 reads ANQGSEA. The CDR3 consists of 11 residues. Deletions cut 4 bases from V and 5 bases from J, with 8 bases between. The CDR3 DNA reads TGCAGCGTTGCTTTAAGGGAGACCCAGTACTTC. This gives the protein CSVALRETQYF.

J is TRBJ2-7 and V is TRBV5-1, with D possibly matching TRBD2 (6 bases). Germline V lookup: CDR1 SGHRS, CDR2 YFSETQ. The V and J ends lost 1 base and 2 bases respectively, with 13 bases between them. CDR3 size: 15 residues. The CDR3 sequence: CASSLMGTDTYEQYF. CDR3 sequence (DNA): TGCGCCAGCAGCTTGATGGGGACTGATACCTACGAGCAGTACTTC.

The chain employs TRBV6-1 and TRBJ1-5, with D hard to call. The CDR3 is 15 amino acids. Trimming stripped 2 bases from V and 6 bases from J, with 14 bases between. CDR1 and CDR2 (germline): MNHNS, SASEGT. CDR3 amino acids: CASSEWVGLGQPQHF. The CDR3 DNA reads TGTGCCAGCAGTGAATGGGTGGGATTGGGTCAGCCCCAGCATTTT.

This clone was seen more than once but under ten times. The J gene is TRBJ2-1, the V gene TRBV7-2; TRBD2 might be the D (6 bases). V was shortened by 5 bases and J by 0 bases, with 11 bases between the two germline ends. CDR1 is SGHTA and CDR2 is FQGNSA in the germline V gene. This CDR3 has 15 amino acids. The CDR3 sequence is CASSPGGVSYNEQFF. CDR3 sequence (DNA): TGTGCCAGCAGCCCCGGAGGGGTCTCCTACAATGAGCAGTTCTTC.

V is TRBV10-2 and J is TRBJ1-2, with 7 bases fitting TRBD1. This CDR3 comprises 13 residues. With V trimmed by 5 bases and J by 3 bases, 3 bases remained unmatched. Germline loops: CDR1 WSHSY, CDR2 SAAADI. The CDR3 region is CASSYTGDYGYTF. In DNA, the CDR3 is TGCGCCAGCAGTTATACAGGGGACTATGGCTACACCTTC.

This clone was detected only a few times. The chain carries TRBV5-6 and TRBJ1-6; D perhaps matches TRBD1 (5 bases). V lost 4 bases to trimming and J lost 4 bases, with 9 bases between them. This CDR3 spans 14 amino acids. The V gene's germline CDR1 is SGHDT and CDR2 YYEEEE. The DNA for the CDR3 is TGTGCCAGCAGCCTGACAGATTATAATTCACCCCTCCACTTT. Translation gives CASSLTDYNSPLHF.

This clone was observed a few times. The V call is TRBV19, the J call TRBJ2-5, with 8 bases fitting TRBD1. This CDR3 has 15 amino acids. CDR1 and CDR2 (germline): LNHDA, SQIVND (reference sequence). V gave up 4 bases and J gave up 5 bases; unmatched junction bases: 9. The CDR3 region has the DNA TGTGCCAGTAGTACAGGGACAGGTAGGCTGGAGACCCAGTACTTC. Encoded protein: CASSTGTGRLETQYF.

The CDR3 loop reads CASSLRAGPGDTQYF. The DNA for the CDR3 is TGTGCCAGCAGCTTAAGGGCGGGACCCGGAGATACGCAGTATTTT. The chain is built from TRBV7-2 and TRBJ2-3; a possible D gene is TRBD2 (6 bases). Germline loops: CDR1 SGHTA, CDR2 FQGNSA. The CDR3 has 15 residues. The V gene lost 2 bases and the J gene lost 5 bases, with 14 bases spanning the gap.